The sequence of this TCR beta chain was determined in a study of T cells after yellow fever vaccination. Study in general: Where fractions had low cell numbers, libraries were prepared from them with the SMART-Seq v4 Ultra Low Input RNA kit.

This clonotype was detected ten times or more. Its antigen is not known. Germline V gene lookup returns CDR1 MNHEY and CDR2 SVGAGI. CDR3 length: 14 residues. Trimming took 3 bases from V and 4 from J; bases not matched to a gene: 2. 5'RACE template switching added a universal primer site and UMIs to TCR cDNA. TCRdb independently ran MiXCR on the 5' RACE reads; one entry per CDR3 protein. The sample has roughly 170,000 distinct CDR3 sequences, approximately 6.2% seen once. Study-level points and caveats: By day 5 rather than day 15, the secondary response had peaked, though it was weaker. Post-booster repertoires contained most primary-vaccination clones again (roughly 97% CD4, around 88% CD8).

The chain is built from TRBV6-5 and TRBJ2-5; 10 nucleotides align to TRBD2. The receptor comes from a man younger than 30 who received the YFV17D yellow fever vaccine. Sequencing used CD4+ T cells sorted from PBMCs, obtained on the day of the first yellow fever vaccination. CDR3 DNA: TGTGCCAGCAGTTATAGCGGGGGGTCAGAGACCCAGTACTTC. Translation gives CASSYSGGSETQYF.